This TCR beta chain was captured in a study of T cells in tumors after PD-1 blockade. Study context: Patients received pembrolizumab 200 mg every 3 weeks or cemiplimab 350 mg every 2 weeks. During anti-PD-1 treatment, some patients continued daily vismodegib 150 mg.

Only in-frame clones appear in the TCRdb table, and some are missing; sequencing was by immunoSEQ multiplex PCR. The sample records about 63,000 clones, under 80% being singletons. This clone was found once. V lost 2 bases, J lost 1 base, and 14 bases lay in between. This CDR3 has 16 amino acids. Germline CDR1 reads ENHRY; CDR2 reads SYGVKD. The clonotype originates from a human donor with basal cell carcinoma. The specimen was PBMCs, collected after anti-PD-1 treatment. V gene TRBV10-3 combines with J gene TRBJ1-1; a weak D match, TRBD1 (5 bases). CDR3 bases: TGTGCCATCAGTGAGCCGAAGGGACCGAGGAACACTGAAGCTTTCTTT. Translating gives CAISEPKGPRNTEAFF.